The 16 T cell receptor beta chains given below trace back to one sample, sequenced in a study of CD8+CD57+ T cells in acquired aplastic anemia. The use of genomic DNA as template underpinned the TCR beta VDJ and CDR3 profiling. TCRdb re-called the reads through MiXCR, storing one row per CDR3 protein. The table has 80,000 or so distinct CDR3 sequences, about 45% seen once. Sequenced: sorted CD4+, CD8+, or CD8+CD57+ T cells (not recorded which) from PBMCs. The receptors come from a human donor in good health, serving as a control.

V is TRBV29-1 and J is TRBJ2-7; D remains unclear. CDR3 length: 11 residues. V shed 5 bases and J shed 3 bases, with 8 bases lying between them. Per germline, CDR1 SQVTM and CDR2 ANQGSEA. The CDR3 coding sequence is TGCAGCGTTTTAGAGGTCTACGAGCAGTACTTC. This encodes CSVLEVYEQYF.

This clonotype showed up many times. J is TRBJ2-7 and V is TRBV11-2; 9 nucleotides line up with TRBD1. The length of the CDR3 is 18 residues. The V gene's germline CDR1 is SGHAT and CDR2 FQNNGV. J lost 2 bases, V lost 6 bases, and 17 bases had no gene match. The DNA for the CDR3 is TGTGCCAGCAGTTCTCCGGGACAGGGAAGACAAGACGCCTACGAGCAGTACTTC. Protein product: CASSSPGQGRQDAYEQYF.

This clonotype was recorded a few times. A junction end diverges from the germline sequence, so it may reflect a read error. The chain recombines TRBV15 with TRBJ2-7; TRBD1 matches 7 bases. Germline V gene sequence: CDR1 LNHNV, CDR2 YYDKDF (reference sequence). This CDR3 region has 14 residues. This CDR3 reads CATSRDTGAYGQYF. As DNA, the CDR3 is TGTGCCACCAGCAGAGATACAGGGGCCTACGGGCAGTACTTC.

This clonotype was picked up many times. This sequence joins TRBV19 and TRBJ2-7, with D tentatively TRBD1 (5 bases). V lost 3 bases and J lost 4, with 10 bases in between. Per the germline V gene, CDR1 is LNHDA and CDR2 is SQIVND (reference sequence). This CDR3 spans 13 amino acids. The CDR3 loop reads CASSIRAEYEQYF. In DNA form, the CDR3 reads TGTGCCAGTAGTATCAGGGCCGAATACGAGCAGTACTTC.

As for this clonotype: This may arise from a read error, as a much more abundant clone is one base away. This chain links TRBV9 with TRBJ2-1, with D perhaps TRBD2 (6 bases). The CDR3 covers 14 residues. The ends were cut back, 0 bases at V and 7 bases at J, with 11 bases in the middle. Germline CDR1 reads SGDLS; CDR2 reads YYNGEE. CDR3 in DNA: TGTGCCAGCAGCGTAGCGGGGGTTGGTAATGAGCAGTTCTTC. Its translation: CASSVAGVGNEQFF. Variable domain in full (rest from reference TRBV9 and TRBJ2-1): DSGVTQTPKHLITATGQRVTLRCSPRSGDLSVYWYQQSLDQGLQFLIQYYNGEERAKGNILERFSAQQFPDLHSELNLSSLELGDSALYFCASSVAGVGNEQFFGPGTRLTVL.

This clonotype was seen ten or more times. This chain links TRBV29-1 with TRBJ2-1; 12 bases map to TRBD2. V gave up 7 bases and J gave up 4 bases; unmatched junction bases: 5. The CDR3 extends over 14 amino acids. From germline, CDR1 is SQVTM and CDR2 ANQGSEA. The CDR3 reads CSAPTSGGYNEQFF. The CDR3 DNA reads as TGCAGCGCCCCGACTAGCGGGGGATACAATGAGCAGTTCTTC.

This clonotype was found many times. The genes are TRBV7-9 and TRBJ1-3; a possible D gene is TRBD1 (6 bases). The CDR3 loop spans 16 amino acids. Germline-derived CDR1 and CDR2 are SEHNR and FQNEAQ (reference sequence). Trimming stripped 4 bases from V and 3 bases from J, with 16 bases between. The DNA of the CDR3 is TGTGCCAGCAGCTCGACAGGTAAGGATGTTGGAAACACCATATATTTT. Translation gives CASSSTGKDVGNTIYF.

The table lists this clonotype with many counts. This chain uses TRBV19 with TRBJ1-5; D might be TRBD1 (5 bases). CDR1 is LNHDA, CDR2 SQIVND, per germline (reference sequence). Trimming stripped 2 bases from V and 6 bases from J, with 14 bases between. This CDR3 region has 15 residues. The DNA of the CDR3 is TGTGCCAGTAGTATAAAACAGGTTAGGGGTCAGCCCCAGCATTTT. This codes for CASSIKQVRGQPQHF.

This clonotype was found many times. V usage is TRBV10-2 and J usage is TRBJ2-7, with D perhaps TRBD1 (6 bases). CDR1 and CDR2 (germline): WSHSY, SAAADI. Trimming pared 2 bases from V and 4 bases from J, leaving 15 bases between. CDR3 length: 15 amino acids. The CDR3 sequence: CASSEGGRRKYEQYF. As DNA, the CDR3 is TGCGCCAGCAGTGAGGGGGGCAGGAGGAAATACGAGCAGTACTTC.

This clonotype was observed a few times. CDR3: CSASRQGPEKLFF. CDR3 nucleotide sequence: TGCAGTGCTAGCAGGCAGGGGCCGGAAAAACTGTTTTTT. The chain employs TRBV20-1 and TRBJ1-4; D might be TRBD1 (6 bases). The CDR3 is 13 amino acids. Trimming took 3 bases from V and 8 from J, leaving 13 bases between them. Per germline, CDR1 DFQATT and CDR2 SNEGSKA (reference sequence).

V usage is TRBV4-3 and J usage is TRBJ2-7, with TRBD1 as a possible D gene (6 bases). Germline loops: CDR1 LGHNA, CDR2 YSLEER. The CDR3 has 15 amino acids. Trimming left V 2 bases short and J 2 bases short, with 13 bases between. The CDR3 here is CASSQFRDTTYEQYF. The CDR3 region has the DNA TGCGCCAGCAGCCAATTCCGGGACACCACCTACGAGCAGTACTTC.

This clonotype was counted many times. CDR3 in DNA: TGCAGTGCCGGACTAGCGGGAGCGCGGGAGGAGACCCAGTACTTC. Translated: CSAGLAGAREETQYF. The gene calls are TRBV20-1 and TRBJ2-5; 13 bases line up with TRBD2. The germline gives CDR1 DFQATT, CDR2 SNEGSKA (reference sequence). This CDR3 contains 15 residues. The J segment lost 5 bases and the V segment lost 6 bases, leaving 9 bases of the junction unmatched.

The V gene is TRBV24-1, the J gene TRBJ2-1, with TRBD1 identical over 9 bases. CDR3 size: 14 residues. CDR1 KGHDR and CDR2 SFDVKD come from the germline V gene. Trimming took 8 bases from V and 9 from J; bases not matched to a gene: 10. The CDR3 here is CATTGGQGNTEQFF. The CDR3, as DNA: TGTGCCACCACCGGGGGACAGGGAAACACTGAGCAGTTCTTC.

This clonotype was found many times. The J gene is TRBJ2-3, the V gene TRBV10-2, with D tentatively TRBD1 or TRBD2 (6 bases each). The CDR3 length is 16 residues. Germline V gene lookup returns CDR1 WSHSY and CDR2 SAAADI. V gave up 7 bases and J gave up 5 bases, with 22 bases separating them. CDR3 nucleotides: TGCGCCAGCACCCCGACGGGGGCGGGATCTGTAGATACGCAGTATTTT. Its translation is CASTPTGAGSVDTQYF.

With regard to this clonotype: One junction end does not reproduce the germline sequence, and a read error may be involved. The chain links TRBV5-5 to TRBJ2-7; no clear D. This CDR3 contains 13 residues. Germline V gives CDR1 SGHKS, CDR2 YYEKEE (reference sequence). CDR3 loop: CANSLEPVYEQYF. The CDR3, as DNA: TGTGCCAACAGCTTGGAACCTGTCTACGAGCAGTACTTC.

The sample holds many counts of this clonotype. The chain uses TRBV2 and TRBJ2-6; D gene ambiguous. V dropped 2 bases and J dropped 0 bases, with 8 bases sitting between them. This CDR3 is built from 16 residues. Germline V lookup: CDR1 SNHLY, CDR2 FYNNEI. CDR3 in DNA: TGTGCCAGCAGTGAATCTGGTAGCTCTGGGGCCAACGTCCTGACTTTC. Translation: CASSESGSSGANVLTF.